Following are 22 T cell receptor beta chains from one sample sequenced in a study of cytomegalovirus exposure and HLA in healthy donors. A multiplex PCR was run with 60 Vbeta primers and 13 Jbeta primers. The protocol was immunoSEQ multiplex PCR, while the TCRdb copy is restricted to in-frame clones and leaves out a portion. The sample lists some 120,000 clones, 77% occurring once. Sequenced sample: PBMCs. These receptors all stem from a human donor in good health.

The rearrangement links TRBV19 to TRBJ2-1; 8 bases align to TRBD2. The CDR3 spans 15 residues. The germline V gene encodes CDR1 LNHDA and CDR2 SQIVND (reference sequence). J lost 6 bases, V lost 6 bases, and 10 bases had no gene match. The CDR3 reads CASSLPGGGSNEQFF. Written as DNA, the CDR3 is TGTGCCAGTAGCCTCCCGGGCGGGGGGTCCAATGAGCAGTTCTTC.

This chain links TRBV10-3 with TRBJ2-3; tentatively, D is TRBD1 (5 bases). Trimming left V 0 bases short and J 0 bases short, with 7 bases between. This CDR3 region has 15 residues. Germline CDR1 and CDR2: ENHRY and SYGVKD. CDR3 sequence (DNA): TGTGCCATCAGTGAGTCGACAGCTAGCACAGATACGCAGTATTTT. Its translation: CAISESTASTDTQYF.

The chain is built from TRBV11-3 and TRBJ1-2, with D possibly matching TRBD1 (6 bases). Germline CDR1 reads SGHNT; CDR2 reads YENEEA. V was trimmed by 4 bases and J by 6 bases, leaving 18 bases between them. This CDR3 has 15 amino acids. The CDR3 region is CASSSDSRTADGYTF. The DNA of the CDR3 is TGTGCCAGCAGCTCAGATTCACGGACAGCTGATGGCTACACCTTC. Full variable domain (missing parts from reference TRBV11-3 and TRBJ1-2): EAGVVQSPRYKIIEKKQPVAFWCNPISGHNTLYWYLQNLGQGPELLIRYENEEAVDDSQLPKDRFSAERLKGVDSTLKIQPAELGDSAVYLCASSSDSRTADGYTFGSGTRLTVV.

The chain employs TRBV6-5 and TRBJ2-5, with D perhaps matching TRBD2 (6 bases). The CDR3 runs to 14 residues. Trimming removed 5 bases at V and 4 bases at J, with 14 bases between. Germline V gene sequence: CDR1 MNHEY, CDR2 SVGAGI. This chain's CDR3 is CASSPRRGSETQYF. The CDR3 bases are TGTGCCAGCAGTCCCAGGAGGGGTTCAGAGACCCAGTACTTC.

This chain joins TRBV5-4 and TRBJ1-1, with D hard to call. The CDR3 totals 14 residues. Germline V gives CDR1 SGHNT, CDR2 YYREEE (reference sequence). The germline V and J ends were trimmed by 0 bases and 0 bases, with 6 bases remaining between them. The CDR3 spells CASSLETVNTEAFF. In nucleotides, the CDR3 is TGTGCCAGCAGCTTGGAAACGGTGAACACTGAAGCTTTCTTT.

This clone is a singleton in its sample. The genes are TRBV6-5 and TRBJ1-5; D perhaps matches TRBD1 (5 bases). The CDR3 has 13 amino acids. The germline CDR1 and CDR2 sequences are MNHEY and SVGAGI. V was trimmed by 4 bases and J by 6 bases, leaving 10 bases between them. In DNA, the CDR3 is TGTGCCAGCAGTTCAGGGTGGGGTCAGCCCCAGCATTTT. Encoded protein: CASSSGWGQPQHF.

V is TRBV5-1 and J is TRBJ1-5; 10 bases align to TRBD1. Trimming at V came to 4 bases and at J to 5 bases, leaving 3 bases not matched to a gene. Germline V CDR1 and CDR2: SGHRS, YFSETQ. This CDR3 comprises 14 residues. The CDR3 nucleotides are TGCGCCAGCAGCCCAGGGACAGGGGATCAGCCCCAGCATTTT. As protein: CASSPGTGDQPQHF.

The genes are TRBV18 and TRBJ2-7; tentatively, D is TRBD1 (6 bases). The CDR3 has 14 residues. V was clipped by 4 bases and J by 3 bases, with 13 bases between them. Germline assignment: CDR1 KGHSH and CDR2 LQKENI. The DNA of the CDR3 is TGTGCCAGCTCACAGGGGGTGGGGCTCTACGAGCAGTACTTC. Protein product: CASSQGVGLYEQYF. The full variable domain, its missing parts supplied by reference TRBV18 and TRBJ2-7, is NAGVMQNPRHLVRRRGQEARLRCSPMKGHSHVYWYRQLPEEGLKFMVYLQKENIIDESGMPKERFSAEFPKEGPSILRIQQVVRGDSAAYFCASSQGVGLYEQYFGPGTRLTVT.

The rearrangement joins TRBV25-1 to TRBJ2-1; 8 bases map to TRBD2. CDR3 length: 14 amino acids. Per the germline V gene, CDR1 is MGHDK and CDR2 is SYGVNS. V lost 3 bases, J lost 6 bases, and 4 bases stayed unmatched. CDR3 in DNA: TGTGCCAGCAGTGATACGGGAGGGTCCAATGAGCAGTTCTTC. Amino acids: CASSDTGGSNEQFF.

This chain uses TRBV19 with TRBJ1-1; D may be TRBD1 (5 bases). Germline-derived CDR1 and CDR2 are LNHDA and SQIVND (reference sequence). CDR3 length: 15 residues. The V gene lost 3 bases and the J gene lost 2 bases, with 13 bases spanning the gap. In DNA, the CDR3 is TGTGCCAGTAGTATTTTAGGGGTCCAAAACACTGAAGCTTTCTTT. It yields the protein CASSILGVQNTEAFF. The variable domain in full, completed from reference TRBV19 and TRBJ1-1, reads DGGITQSPKYLFRKEGQNVTLSCEQNLNHDAMYWYRQDPGQGLRLIYYSQIVNDFQKGDIAEGYSVSREKKESFPLTVTSAQKNPTAFYLCASSILGVQNTEAFFGQGTRLTVV.

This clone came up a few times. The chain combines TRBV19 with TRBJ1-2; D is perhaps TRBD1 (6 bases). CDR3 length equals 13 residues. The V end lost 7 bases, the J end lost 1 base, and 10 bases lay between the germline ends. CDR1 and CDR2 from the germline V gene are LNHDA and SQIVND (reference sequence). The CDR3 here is CASNGQHNYGYTF. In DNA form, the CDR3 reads TGTGCCAGTAACGGACAGCATAACTATGGCTACACCTTC.

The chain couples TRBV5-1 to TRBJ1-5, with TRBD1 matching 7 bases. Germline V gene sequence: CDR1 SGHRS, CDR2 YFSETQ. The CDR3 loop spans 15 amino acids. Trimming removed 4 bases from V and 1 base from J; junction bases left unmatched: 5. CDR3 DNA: TGCGCCAGCAGCCCGACAGGGATGAGCAATCAGCCCCAGCATTTT. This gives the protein CASSPTGMSNQPQHF. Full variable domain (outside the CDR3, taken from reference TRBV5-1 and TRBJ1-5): KAGVTQTPRYLIKTRGQQVTLSCSPISGHRSVSWYQQTPGQGLQFLFEYFSETQRNKGNFPGRFSGRQFSNSRSEMNVSTLELGDSALYLCASSPTGMSNQPQHFGDGTRLSIL.

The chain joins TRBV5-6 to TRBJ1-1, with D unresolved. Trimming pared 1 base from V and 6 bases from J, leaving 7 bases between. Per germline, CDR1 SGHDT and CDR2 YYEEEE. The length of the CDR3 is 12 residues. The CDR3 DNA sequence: TGTGCCAGCAGCTTGCGAGCGTCTGAAGCTTTCTTT. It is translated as CASSLRASEAFF.

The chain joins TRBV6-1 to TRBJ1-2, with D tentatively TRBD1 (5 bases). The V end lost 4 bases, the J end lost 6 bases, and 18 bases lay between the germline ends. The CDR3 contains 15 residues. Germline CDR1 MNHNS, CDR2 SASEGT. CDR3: CASSANRDSSNGYTF. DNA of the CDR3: TGTGCCAGCAGTGCAAACCGGGACTCAAGTAATGGCTACACCTTC.

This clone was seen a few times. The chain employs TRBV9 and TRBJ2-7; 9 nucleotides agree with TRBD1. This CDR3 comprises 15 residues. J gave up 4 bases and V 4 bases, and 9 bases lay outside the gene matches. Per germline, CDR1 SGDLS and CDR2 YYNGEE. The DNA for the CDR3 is TGTGCCAGCAGCCCTAGGACAGGGGTCCCATACGAGCAGTACTTC. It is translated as CASSPRTGVPYEQYF.

Here the CDR3 reads CASSLSGSRVGTEAFF. CDR3 in DNA: TGTGCCAGCAGTTTAAGTGGGTCCAGGGTGGGCACTGAAGCTTTCTTT. V usage is TRBV27 and J usage is TRBJ1-1, with TRBD1 as a possible D gene (5 bases). The germline CDR1 and CDR2 sequences are MNHEY and SMNVEV (reference sequence). With 2 bases removed from V and 4 bases from J, the gap between germline ends came to 17 bases. The CDR3 spans 16 residues.

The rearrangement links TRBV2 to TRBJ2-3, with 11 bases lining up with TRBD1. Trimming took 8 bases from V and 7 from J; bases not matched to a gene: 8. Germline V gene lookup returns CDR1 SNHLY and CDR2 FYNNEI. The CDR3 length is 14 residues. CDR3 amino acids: CASRGQGAGNTQYF. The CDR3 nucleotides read TGTGCCAGCCGAGGACAGGGGGCGGGAAATACGCAGTATTTT.

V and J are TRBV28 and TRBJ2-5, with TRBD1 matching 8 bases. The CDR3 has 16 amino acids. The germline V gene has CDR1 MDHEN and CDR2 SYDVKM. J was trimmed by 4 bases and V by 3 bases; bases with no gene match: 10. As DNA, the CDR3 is TGTGCCAGCAGTTTCCCCGGGACAGGACAGGGAGAGACCCAGTACTTC. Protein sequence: CASSFPGTGQGETQYF.

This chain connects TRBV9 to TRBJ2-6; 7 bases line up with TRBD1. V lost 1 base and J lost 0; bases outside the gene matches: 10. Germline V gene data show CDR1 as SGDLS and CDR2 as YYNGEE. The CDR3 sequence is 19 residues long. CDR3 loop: CASSVNEGAGGSGANVLTF. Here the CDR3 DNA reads TGTGCCAGCAGCGTAAATGAGGGGGCAGGGGGCTCTGGGGCCAACGTCCTGACTTTC.

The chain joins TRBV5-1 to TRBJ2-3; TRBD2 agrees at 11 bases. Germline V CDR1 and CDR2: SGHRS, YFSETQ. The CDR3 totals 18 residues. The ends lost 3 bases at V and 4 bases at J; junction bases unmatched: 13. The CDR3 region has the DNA TGCGCCAGCAGCTCTAGGAACACTAGCGGGAGATTGGCAGATACGCAGTATTTT. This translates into CASSSRNTSGRLADTQYF.

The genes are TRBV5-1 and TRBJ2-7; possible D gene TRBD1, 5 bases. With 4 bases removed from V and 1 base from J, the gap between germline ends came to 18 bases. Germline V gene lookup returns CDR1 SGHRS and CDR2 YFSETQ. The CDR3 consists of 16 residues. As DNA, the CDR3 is TGCGCCAGCAGCCCATACGACAGTACTGGATCCTACGAGCAGTACTTC. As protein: CASSPYDSTGSYEQYF.

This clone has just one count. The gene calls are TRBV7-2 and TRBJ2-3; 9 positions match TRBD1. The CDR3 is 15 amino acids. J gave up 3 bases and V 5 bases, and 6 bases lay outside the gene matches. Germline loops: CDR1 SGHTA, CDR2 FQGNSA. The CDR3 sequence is CASSPGTGMTDTQYF. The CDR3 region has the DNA TGTGCCAGCAGCCCCGGGACAGGGATGACAGATACGCAGTATTTT.